The 25 T cell receptor beta chains listed next were all sequenced from one sample in a study of response to subunit inactivated influenza vaccine. TCRdb fed the RT-PCR reads into MiXCR, producing one record per CDR3 protein. In the table there are about 540,000 distinct CDR3 sequences, around 21% of which are singletons. The sample was also linked to a second study, of T cells expressing NK-cell markers. Turning to that study: Generation of TCR beta cDNA was performed by 5'RACE template switching incorporating UMIs.

The input for sequencing was CD4+ T cells sorted from PBMCs, taken approximately 12 days after vaccination. Receptors originate from a man aged 50 to 60 who received an inactivated influenza vaccine.

The chain combines TRBV29-1 with TRBJ2-7, with 11 bases matching TRBD2. The CDR3 has 15 residues. After removal of 1 base from V and 0 bases from J, the junction contained 2 bases not matched to a gene. Germline CDR1 reads SQVTM; CDR2 reads ANQGSEA. DNA of the CDR3: TGCAGCGTTGAAGGACTAGCGGGGCGCTCCTACGAGCAGTACTTC. Protein product: CSVEGLAGRSYEQYF.

V and J are TRBV6-5 and TRBJ2-7; 8 bases line up with TRBD1. Trimming cost V 2 bases and J 6 bases; bases outside gene matches: 6. This CDR3 comprises 14 residues. Germline V gene lookup returns CDR1 MNHEY and CDR2 SVGAGI. CDR3 in DNA: TGTGCCAGCAGTTACAGGACAGGGCAAGGCGAGCAGTACTTC. It specifies CASSYRTGQGEQYF.

Here the CDR3 reads CASSYRTVNQPQHF. The CDR3 region has the DNA TGTGCCAGCAGTTATCGGACCGTGAATCAGCCCCAGCATTTT. The chain recombines TRBV28 with TRBJ1-5; the D is unclear. CDR1 and CDR2 from the germline V gene are MDHEN and SYDVKM. This CDR3 region has 14 residues. Between the trimmed V and J ends, which lost 4 bases and 4 bases, there was a span of 11 bases.

This clonotype was counted between two and nine times. V and J are TRBV4-3 and TRBJ2-4; D call uncertain. Germline V gene data show CDR1 as LGHNA and CDR2 as YSLEER. The V end lost 0 bases, the J end lost 3 bases, and 3 bases lay between the germline ends. There are 13 residues in the CDR3. The CDR3 DNA reads as TGCGCCAGCAGCCAAGATAGCAAAAACATTCAGTACTTC. It translates to CASSQDSKNIQYF.

At least ten counts were recorded for this clonotype. The rearrangement links TRBV12-3 or TRBV12-4 to TRBJ2-7; D might be TRBD2 (5 bases). The CDR3 sequence is 12 residues long. The V end was cut by 3 bases, the J end by 6 bases, with 9 bases between. The CDR3 region has the DNA TGTGCCAGCAGTTTGGCTGGGAGCGAGCAGTACTTC. Its protein is CASSLAGSEQYF.

About this clonotype: At one of its ends the junction is not consistent with the germline gene, which may arise from a read error. The chain carries TRBV5-1 and TRBJ2-1, with TRBD1 matching 9 bases. This CDR3 spans 15 amino acids. Germline-derived CDR1 and CDR2 are SGHRS and YFSETQ. The CDR3 DNA reads as TGCGCCAGCAGCCCTAGGACAGGGGTTGGGAATGATCAGTTCTTC. It yields the protein CASSPRTGVGNDQFF.

This clonotype was counted a few times. The chain links TRBV24-1 to TRBJ2-2, with TRBD2 matching 8 bases. The CDR3 extends over 16 amino acids. Germline-derived CDR1 and CDR2 are KGHDR and SFDVKD. J lost 8 bases, V lost 5 bases, and 12 bases had no gene match. The CDR3 spells CATSVSSGGAAGELFF. In nucleotides, the CDR3 is TGTGCCACCAGTGTCTCCTCGGGGGGGGCTGCAGGGGAGCTGTTTTTT.

This clonotype showed up just a few times. This chain uses TRBV6-2 or TRBV6-3 with TRBJ2-7, with 8 nucleotides matching TRBD1. Per the germline V gene, CDR1 is MNHEY and CDR2 is SVGEGT. With V trimmed by 2 bases and J by 7 bases, 10 bases remained unmatched. The CDR3 is 15 residues long. CDR3 protein: CASSYEWDRPREQYF. The DNA of the CDR3 is TGTGCCAGCAGTTACGAATGGGACAGGCCTCGGGAGCAGTACTTC.

This clonotype was observed many times. V and J are TRBV6-5 and TRBJ2-3; either TRBD1 or TRBD2 may supply D (5 bases each). Germline CDR1 and CDR2: MNHEY and SVGAGI. The V end was cut by 0 bases, the J end by 3 bases, with 10 bases between. CDR3 length: 15 amino acids. The CDR3 loop reads CASSYSRERTDTQYF. CDR3 sequence (DNA): TGTGCCAGCAGTTACTCCAGGGAGAGAACAGATACGCAGTATTTT.

At least ten counts were recorded for this clonotype. The V gene is TRBV5-1, the J gene TRBJ2-3; tentatively, D is TRBD1 or TRBD2 (5 bases each). This CDR3 is 14 amino acids long. Trimming shortened V by 4 bases and J by 2 bases, and 11 bases separated the two germline ends. Germline CDR1 reads SGHRS; CDR2 reads YFSETQ. Written as DNA, the CDR3 is TGCGCCAGCAGCCGGGACCAGCCCACAGATACGCAGTATTTT. This encodes CASSRDQPTDTQYF.

This chain links TRBV20-1 with TRBJ2-7, with 12 nucleotides matching TRBD2. Looked up from germline, CDR1 is DFQATT and CDR2 is SNEGSKA (reference sequence). Trimming took 7 bases from V and 7 from J; bases not matched to a gene: 8. The CDR3 runs to 13 residues. The CDR3 loop reads CSVTGLAGKEQYF. The CDR3 region has the DNA TGCAGTGTTACAGGACTAGCGGGGAAAGAGCAGTACTTC.

V gene TRBV7-8 combines with J gene TRBJ2-5, with 11 bases matching TRBD2. The CDR3 contains 17 residues. V gave up 5 bases and J gave up 0 bases; unmatched junction bases: 8. CDR1 is SGHVS, CDR2 FQNEAQ, per germline. CDR3 sequence (DNA): TGTGCCAGCAGCCCGTATCTAGCGGGAGGTTACCAAGAGACCCAGTACTTC. It specifies CASSPYLAGGYQETQYF.

V gene TRBV6-1 combines with J gene TRBJ1-5, with D uncertain. This CDR3 is built from 13 residues. Germline V gene sequence: CDR1 MNHNS, CDR2 SASEGT. Trimming pared 2 bases from V and 4 bases from J, leaving 6 bases between. In DNA, the CDR3 is TGTGCCAGCAGTGAAATCCGTAATCAGCCCCAGCATTTT. Encoded protein: CASSEIRNQPQHF.

This clonotype was found many times. In nucleotides, the CDR3 is TGTGCCAGCAGTACAGCTCCTAGCGGGACGAACACCGGGGAGCTGTTTTTT. It yields the protein CASSTAPSGTNTGELFF. The rearrangement joins TRBV5-5 to TRBJ2-2, with 9 bases identical to TRBD2. CDR1 and CDR2 from the germline V gene are SGHKS and YYEKEE (reference sequence). The ends lost 5 bases at V and 0 bases at J; junction bases unmatched: 8. This CDR3 has 17 amino acids. Drawing the rest from reference TRBV5-5 and TRBJ2-2, the complete variable domain is DAGVTQSPTHLIKTRGQQVTLRCSPISGHKSVSWYQQVLGQGPQFIFQYYEKEERGRGNFPDRFSARQFPNYSSELNVNALLLGDSALYLCASSTAPSGTNTGELFFGEGSRLTVL.

The rearrangement links TRBV7-2 to TRBJ2-3, with unresolved D. The CDR3 totals 12 residues. V lost 1 base to trimming and J lost 7 bases, with 6 bases between them. Germline CDR1 SGHTA, CDR2 FQGNSA. The CDR3 is CASSLEVYTQYF. The CDR3 DNA sequence: TGTGCCAGCAGCTTAGAGGTGTATACGCAGTATTTT.

This clonotype has just a few counts. CDR3 protein: CASSLGPGTDSGNTIYF. DNA for the CDR3: TGTGCCAGCAGCTTAGGCCCCGGGACGGACTCTGGAAACACCATATATTTT. The J gene is TRBJ1-3, the V gene TRBV7-2, with TRBD1 as a possible D gene (5 bases). CDR1 and CDR2 from the germline V gene are SGHTA and FQGNSA. This CDR3 has 17 residues. Deletions cut 1 base from V and 0 bases from J, with 13 bases between.

The V gene is TRBV29-1, the J gene TRBJ2-7; D possibly matches TRBD1 or TRBD2 (5 bases each). The CDR3 length is 13 residues. Germline CDR1 and CDR2: SQVTM and ANQGSEA. Trimming removed 6 bases at V and 2 bases at J, with 14 bases between. Written as DNA, the CDR3 is TGCAGCGTAGCACCCGGGACGGCCTACGAGCAGTACTTC. This codes for CSVAPGTAYEQYF.

The chain joins TRBV20-1 to TRBJ1-5; TRBD1 agrees at 9 bases. After removal of 5 bases from V and 7 bases from J, the junction contained 9 bases not matched to a gene. The germline V gene has CDR1 DFQATT and CDR2 SNEGSKA (reference sequence). CDR3 length equals 14 residues. The CDR3 DNA reads TGCAGTGCTGGGGACAGGGTTTCCATCCAGCCCCAGCATTTT. It encodes CSAGDRVSIQPQHF.

The chain employs TRBV20-1 and TRBJ2-3; 9 bases line up with TRBD2. Trimming took 6 bases from V and 6 from J; bases not matched to a gene: 13. Germline-derived CDR1 and CDR2 are DFQATT and SNEGSKA (reference sequence). This CDR3 has 15 amino acids. In nucleotides, the CDR3 is TGCAGTGCGCACGCCGGGACTAGCATTGGGGATACGCAGTATTTT. Its translation is CSAHAGTSIGDTQYF.

The count of this clonotype is one. V usage is TRBV4-3 and J usage is TRBJ2-3, with 10 nucleotides matching TRBD2. The germline V gene has CDR1 LGHNA and CDR2 YSLEER. V dropped 0 bases and J dropped 2; count of bases not matched to a gene: 5. CDR3 length: 17 amino acids. CDR3 DNA sequence: TGCGCCAGCAGCCAAGATACGAGCGGGGGGGCCACAGATACGCAGTATTTT. Its translation: CASSQDTSGGATDTQYF.

This chain connects TRBV25-1 to TRBJ2-1, with a weak D call TRBD2 (6 bases). In germline, CDR1 is MGHDK, CDR2 SYGVNS. CDR3 length: 11 residues. V lost 6 bases to trimming and J lost 10 bases, with 10 bases between them. The CDR3 DNA follows: TGTGCCAGCAGCAAGACTAGGGAGCAGTTCTTC. It yields the protein CASSKTREQFF.

Only a few counts were recorded for this clonotype. V usage is TRBV24-1 and J usage is TRBJ1-2; 9 bases line up with TRBD1. This CDR3 is built from 13 residues. With 7 bases clipped from V and 6 bases from J, the junction kept 5 bases outside the gene matches. The V gene's germline CDR1 is KGHDR and CDR2 SFDVKD. The CDR3 DNA follows: TGTGCCACCAGGGACAGGGGCTCTCATGGCTACACCTTC. This encodes CATRDRGSHGYTF.

This clonotype came up a few times. The chain is built from TRBV12-3 or TRBV12-4 and TRBJ2-1, with 7 bases lining up with TRBD2. After removal of 7 bases from V and 2 bases from J, the junction contained 11 bases not matched to a gene. There are 16 residues in the CDR3. This CDR3 is CASTPLAGRAYNEQFF. For the CDR3, the DNA is TGTGCCAGCACCCCCTTGGCGGGGAGGGCCTACAATGAGCAGTTCTTC.

The chain employs TRBV10-3 and TRBJ2-1, with D tentatively TRBD1 or TRBD2 (5 bases each). Germline V gene sequence: CDR1 ENHRY, CDR2 SYGVKD. The CDR3 consists of 15 residues. Trimming took off 4 bases at V and 9 bases at J, with 19 bases between the two ends. CDR3 nucleotides: TGTGCCATCAGTGTAACCGGGACCCACGACAGTGAGCAGTTCTTC. Translation gives CAISVTGTHDSEQFF.

This clonotype has ten or more counts. The CDR3 reads CASSPRGLAVSRDTQYF. CDR3 in DNA: TGTGCCAGCAGCCCACGCGGACTAGCGGTCTCCAGGGATACGCAGTATTTT. The chain has TRBV11-2 and TRBJ2-3; TRBD2 agrees at 10 bases. The CDR3 loop spans 17 amino acids. Per the germline V gene, CDR1 is SGHAT and CDR2 is FQNNGV. V shed 5 bases, J shed 6 bases, and the junction held 14 bases outside the gene matches.